This TCR beta chain was found in a study of shared clonotypes between healthy human individuals. Study information: Per donor, three plates held CD4 naive cells, three held CD4 memory, two held CD8 naive and one held CD8 memory.

It was CD45RO-negative cells, positively selected for CCR7, that made up naive CD8 cells, with terminally differentiated effector memory CD45RA+ cells excluded. Sequencing was performed with immunoSEQ multiplex PCR; in TCRdb, only in-frame clones are kept and a portion is missing. The data contain hundreds of thousands of clones, approximately 95% of them seen just once; the ten biggest clones take up approximately 0.12%. The V gene lost 5 bases and the J gene lost 1 base, with 12 bases spanning the gap. CDR1 KGHSH and CDR2 LQKENI come from the germline V gene. The CDR3 consists of 14 residues. The chain is built from TRBV18 and TRBJ2-7, with a possible D match to TRBD1 (6 bases). What was sequenced was naive CD8+ T cells sorted from blood. This clonotype originated in a young woman in good health. The CDR3 DNA is TGTGCCAGCTCATCAGGGGAAACGTCCTACGAGCAGTACTTC. Amino acid sequence: CASSSGETSYEQYF.